The T cell receptor (beta chain) under discussion was sequenced for a study of blood T cells in healthy people across ages. This clonotype was counted only a few times. Its antigen is unknown. Combining a sample-barcoded 5' primer with a J-beta primer mix, a second PCR ran for about 7 to 11 cycles. MiXCR, applied by TCRdb to the 5' RACE reads, yields one record per CDR3 protein. This sample has roughly 1.5 million distinct CDR3 sequences, with roughly two fifths found just once. Study-wide results and caveats: Diversity was estimated from one million T cells, and these estimates were considered underestimates. Expanded clonotype shifts may have been confounded, as the donors had an unknown CMV status.

This CDR3 spans 11 amino acids. The V gene's germline CDR1 is DFQATT and CDR2 SNEGSKA (reference sequence). With 3 bases removed from V and 13 bases from J, the gap between germline ends came to 15 bases. The clonotype was recovered from a woman aged 18-30 years in good health. V is TRBV20-1 and J is TRBJ1-2; a weak D match, TRBD1 (6 bases). Sequencing used blood. The CDR3 nucleotides read TGCAGTGCTAGTACGGGGCCACAGGGCACCTTC. Its translation is CSASTGPQGTF.